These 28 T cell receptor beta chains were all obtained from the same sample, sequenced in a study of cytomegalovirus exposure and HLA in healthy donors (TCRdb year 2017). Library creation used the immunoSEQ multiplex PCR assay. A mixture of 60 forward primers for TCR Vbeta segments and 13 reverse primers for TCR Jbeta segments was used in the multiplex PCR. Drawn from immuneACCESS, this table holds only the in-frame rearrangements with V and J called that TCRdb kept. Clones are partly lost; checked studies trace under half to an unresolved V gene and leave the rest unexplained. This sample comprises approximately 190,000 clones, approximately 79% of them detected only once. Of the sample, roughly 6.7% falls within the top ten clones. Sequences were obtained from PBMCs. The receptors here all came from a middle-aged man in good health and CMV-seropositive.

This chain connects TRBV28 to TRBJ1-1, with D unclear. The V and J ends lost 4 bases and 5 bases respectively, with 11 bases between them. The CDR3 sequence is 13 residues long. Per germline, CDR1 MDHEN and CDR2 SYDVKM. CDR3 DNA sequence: TGTGCCAGCAGTTCCACTCGGTGGACTGAAGCTTTCTTT. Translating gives CASSSTRWTEAFF.

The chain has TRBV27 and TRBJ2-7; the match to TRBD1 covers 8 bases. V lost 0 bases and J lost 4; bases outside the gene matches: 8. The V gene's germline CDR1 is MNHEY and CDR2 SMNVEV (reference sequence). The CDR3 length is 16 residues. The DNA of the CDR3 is TGTGCCAGCAGTTTATCGGACAGGGAGCTTCTTTACGAGCAGTACTTC. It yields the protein CASSLSDRELLYEQYF.

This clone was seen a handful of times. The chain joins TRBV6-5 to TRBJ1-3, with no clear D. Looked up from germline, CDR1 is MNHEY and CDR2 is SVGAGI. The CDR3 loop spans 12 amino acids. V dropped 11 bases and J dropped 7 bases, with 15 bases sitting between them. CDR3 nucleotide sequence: TGTGCCGCCCGCGGGCCTTGGAACACCATATATTTT. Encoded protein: CAARGPWNTIYF.

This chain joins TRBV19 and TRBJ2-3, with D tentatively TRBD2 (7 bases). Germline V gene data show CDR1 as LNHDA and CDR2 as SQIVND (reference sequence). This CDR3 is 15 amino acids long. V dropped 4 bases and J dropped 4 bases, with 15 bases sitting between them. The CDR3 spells CASSKWGGVADTQYF. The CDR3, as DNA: TGTGCCAGTAGTAAGTGGGGGGGCGTGGCAGATACGCAGTATTTT.

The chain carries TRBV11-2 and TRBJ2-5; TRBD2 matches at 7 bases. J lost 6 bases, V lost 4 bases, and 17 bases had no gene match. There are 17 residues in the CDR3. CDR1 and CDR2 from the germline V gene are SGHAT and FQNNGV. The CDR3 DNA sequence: TGTGCCAGCAGCTCTGCCCGGGCTAGCGGCCTCCATAAGACCCAGTACTTC. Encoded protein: CASSSARASGLHKTQYF.

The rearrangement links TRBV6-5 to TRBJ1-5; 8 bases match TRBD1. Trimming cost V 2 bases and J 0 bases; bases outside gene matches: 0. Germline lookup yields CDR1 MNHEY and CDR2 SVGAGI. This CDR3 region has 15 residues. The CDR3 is CASSYGQGSNQPQHF. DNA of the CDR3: TGTGCCAGCAGTTACGGACAGGGTAGCAATCAGCCCCAGCATTTT.

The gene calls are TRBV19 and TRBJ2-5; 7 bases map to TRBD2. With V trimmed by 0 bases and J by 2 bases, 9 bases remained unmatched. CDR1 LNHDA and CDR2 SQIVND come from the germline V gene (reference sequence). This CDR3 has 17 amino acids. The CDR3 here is CASSIDLETSSQETQYF. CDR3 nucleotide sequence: TGTGCCAGTAGTATAGATCTCGAGACTAGCAGTCAAGAGACCCAGTACTTC.

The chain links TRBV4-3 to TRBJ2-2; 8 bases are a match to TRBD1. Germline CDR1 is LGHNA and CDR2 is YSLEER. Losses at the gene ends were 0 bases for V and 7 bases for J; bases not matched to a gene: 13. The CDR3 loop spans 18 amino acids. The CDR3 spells CASSQDPPGQVIRGELFF. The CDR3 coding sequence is TGCGCCAGCAGCCAAGATCCCCCGGGACAGGTTATTCGCGGGGAGCTGTTTTTT.

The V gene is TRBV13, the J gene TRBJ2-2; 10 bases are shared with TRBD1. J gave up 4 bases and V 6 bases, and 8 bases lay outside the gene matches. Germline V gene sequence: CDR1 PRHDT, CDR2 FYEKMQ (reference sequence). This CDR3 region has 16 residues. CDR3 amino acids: CASSSTGGARTGELFF. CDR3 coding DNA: TGTGCCAGCAGTTCGACAGGGGGCGCCCGCACCGGGGAGCTGTTTTTT.

CDR3 region: CASSWDLWNEQFF. The CDR3, as DNA: TGTGCCAGCAGTTGGGACTTATGGAATGAGCAGTTCTTC. The chain employs TRBV6-5 and TRBJ2-1, with TRBD2 as a possible D gene (6 bases). The CDR3 sequence is 13 residues long. CDR1 is MNHEY, CDR2 SVGAGI, per germline. V lost 4 bases to trimming and J lost 7 bases, with 11 bases between them.

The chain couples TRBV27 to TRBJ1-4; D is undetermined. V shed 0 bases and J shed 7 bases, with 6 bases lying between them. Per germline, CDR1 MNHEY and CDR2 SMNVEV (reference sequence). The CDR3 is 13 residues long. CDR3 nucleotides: TGTGCCAGCAGTTTATCCGGGGTTGAAAAACTGTTTTTT. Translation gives CASSLSGVEKLFF.

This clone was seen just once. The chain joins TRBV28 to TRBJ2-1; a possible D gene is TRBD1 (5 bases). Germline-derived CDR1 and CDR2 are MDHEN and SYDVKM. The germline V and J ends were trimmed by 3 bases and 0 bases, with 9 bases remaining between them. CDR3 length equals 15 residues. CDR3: CASSLVGDSYNEQFF. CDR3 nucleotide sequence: TGTGCCAGCAGTTTGGTAGGGGACTCCTACAATGAGCAGTTCTTC.

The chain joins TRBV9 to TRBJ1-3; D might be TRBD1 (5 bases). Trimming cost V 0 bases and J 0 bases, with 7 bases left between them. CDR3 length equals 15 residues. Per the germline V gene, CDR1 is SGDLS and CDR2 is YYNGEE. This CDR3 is CASSVEGVSGNTIYF. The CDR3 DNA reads TGTGCCAGCAGCGTAGAAGGGGTCTCTGGAAACACCATATATTTT.

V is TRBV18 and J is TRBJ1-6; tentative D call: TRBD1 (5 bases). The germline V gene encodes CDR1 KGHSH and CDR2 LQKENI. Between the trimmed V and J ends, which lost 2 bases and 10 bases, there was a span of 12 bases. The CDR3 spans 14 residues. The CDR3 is CASSPAGGESPLHF. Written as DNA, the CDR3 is TGTGCCAGCTCACCAGCCGGGGGGGAATCACCCCTCCACTTT.

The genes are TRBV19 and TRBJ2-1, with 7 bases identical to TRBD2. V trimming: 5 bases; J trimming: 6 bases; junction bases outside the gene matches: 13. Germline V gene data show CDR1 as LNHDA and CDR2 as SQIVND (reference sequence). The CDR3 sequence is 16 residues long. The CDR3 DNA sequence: TGTGCCAGTAGTCCTAGAAGGGGACTAAGGGGCAATGAGCAGTTCTTC. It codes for CASSPRRGLRGNEQFF.

In DNA, the CDR3 is TGTGCCAGCAGCCCGTCCCGGGATGGCTACACCTTC. The encoded protein is CASSPSRDGYTF. The V and J genes are TRBV6-5 and TRBJ1-2, with D uncertain. Trimming removed 6 bases at V and 6 bases at J, with 11 bases between. Looked up from germline, CDR1 is MNHEY and CDR2 is SVGAGI. This CDR3 is built from 12 residues.

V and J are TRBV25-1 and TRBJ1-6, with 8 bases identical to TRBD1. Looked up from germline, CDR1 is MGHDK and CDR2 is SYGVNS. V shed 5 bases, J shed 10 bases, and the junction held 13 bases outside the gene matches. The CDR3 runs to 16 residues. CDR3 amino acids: CASSPPGTGAGSPLHF. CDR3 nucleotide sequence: TGTGCCAGCAGTCCACCCGGGACAGGCGCAGGGTCACCCCTCCACTTT.

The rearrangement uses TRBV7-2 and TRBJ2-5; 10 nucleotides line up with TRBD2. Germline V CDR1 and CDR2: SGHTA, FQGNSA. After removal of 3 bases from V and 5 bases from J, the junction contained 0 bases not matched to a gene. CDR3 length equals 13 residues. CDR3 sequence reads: CASSFSGGETQYF. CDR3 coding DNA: TGTGCCAGCAGCTTTAGCGGGGGGGAGACCCAGTACTTC.

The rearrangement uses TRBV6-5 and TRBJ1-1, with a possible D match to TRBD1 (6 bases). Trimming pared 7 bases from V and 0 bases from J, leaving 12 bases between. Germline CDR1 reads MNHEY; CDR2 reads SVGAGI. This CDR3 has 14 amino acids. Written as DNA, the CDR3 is TGTGCCAGCATAATACAGGGTTTGAACACTGAAGCTTTCTTT. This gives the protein CASIIQGLNTEAFF.

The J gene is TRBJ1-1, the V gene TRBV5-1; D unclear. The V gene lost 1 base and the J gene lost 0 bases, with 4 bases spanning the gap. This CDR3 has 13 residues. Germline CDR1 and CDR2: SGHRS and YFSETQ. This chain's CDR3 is CASSLSVNTEAFF. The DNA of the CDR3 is TGCGCCAGCAGCTTGAGCGTGAACACTGAAGCTTTCTTT. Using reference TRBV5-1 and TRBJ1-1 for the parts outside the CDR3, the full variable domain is KAGVTQTPRYLIKTRGQQVTLSCSPISGHRSVSWYQQTPGQGLQFLFEYFSETQRNKGNFPGRFSGRQFSNSRSEMNVSTLELGDSALYLCASSLSVNTEAFFGQGTRLTVV.

Here the CDR3 reads CASWTSGTYEQYF. The CDR3 region has the DNA TGTGCCAGCTGGACTAGCGGAACCTACGAGCAGTACTTC. This sequence joins TRBV28 and TRBJ2-7; 10 nucleotides line up with TRBD2. The CDR3 covers 13 residues. Germline assignment: CDR1 MDHEN and CDR2 SYDVKM. V lost 8 bases and J lost 2; bases outside the gene matches: 3. The full variable domain, its missing parts supplied by reference TRBV28 and TRBJ2-7, is DVKVTQSSRYLVKRTGEKVFLECVQDMDHENMFWYRQDPGLGLRLIYFSYDVKMKEKGDIPEGYSVSREKKERFSLILESASTNQTSMYLCASWTSGTYEQYFGPGTRLTVT.

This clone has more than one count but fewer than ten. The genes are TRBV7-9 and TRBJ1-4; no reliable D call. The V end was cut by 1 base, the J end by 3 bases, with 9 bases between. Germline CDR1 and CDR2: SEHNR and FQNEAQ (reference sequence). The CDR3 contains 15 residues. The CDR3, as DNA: TGTGCCAGCAGCTTAGGACTGATCCCTAATGAAAAACTGTTTTTT. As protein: CASSLGLIPNEKLFF.

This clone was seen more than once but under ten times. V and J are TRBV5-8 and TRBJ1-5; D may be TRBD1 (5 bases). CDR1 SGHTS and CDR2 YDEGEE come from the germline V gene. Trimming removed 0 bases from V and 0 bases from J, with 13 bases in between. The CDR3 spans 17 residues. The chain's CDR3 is CASSLARSGNSNQPQHF. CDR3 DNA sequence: TGTGCCAGCAGCTTGGCGAGATCAGGGAATAGCAATCAGCCCCAGCATTTT.

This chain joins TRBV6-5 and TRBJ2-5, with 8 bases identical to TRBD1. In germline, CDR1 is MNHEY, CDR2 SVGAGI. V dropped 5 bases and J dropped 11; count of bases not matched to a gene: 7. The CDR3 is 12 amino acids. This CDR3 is CASSRTGGEQYF. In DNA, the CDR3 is TGTGCCAGCAGTCGTACAGGGGGTGAGCAGTACTTC.

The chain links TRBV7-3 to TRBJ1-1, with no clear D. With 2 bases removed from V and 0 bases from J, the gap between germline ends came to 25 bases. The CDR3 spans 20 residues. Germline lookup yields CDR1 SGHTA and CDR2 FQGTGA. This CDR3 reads CASSLRPSTVGGLMNTEAFF. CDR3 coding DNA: TGTGCCAGCAGCTTACGCCCCTCCACAGTAGGAGGGTTAATGAACACTGAAGCTTTCTTT. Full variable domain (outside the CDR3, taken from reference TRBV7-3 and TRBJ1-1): GAGVSQTPSNKVTEKGKYVELRCDPISGHTALYWYRQSLGQGPEFLIYFQGTGAADDSGLPNDRFFAVRPEGSVSTLKIQRTERGDSAVYLCASSLRPSTVGGLMNTEAFFGQGTRLTVV.

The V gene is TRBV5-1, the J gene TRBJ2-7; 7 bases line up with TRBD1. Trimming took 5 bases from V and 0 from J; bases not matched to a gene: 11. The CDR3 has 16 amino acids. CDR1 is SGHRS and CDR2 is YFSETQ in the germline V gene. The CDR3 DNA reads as TGCGCCAGCAGGGTTGCTACAGGGGCCAGCTCCTACGAGCAGTACTTC. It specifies CASRVATGASSYEQYF.

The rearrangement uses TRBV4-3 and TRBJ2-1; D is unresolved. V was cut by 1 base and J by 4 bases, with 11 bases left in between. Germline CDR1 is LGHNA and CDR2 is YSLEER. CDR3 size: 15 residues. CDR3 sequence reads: CASSQGAVLYNEQFF. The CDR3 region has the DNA TGCGCCAGCAGCCAAGGCGCGGTATTATACAATGAGCAGTTCTTC.

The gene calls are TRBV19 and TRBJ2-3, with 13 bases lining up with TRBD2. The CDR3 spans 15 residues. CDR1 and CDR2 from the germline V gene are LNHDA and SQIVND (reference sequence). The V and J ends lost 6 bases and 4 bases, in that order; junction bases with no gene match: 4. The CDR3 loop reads CASSPTSGGADTQYF. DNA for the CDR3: TGTGCCAGTAGCCCAACTAGCGGGGGGGCAGATACGCAGTATTTT. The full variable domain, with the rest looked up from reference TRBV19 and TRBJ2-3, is DGGITQSPKYLFRKEGQNVTLSCEQNLNHDAMYWYRQDPGQGLRLIYYSQIVNDFQKGDIAEGYSVSREKKESFPLTVTSAQKNPTAFYLCASSPTSGGADTQYFGPGTRLTVL.